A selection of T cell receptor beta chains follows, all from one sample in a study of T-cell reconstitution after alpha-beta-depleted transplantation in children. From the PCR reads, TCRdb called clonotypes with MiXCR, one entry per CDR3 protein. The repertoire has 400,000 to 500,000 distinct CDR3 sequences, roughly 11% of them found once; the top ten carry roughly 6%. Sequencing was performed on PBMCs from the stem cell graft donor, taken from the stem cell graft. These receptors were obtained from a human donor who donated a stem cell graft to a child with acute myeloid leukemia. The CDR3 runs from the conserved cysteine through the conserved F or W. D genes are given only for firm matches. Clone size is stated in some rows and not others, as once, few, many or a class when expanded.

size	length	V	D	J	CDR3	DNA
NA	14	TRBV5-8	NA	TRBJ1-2	CASSLVGRDYGYTF	TGTGCCAGCAGCTTGGTGGGGCGCGACTATGGCTACACCTTC
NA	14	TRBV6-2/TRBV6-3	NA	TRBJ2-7	CASSYQWDSDEQYF	TGTGCCAGCAGTTACCAGTGGGATTCCGACGAGCAGTACTTC
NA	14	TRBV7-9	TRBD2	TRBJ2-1	CASSPRGTIYEQFF	TGTGCCAGCAGCCCGCGTGGGACTATCTATGAGCAGTTCTTC
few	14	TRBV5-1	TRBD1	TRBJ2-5	CASGHGTGEETQYF	TGCGCCAGCGGCCACGGGACAGGGGAAGAGACCCAGTACTTC
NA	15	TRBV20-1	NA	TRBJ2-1	CSARRRDGSYNEQFF	TGCAGTGCTAGAAGAAGGGACGGGTCCTACAATGAGCAGTTCTTC
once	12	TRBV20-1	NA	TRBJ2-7	CSTAPTGDEQYF	TGCAGTACAGCCCCGACGGGGGACGAGCAGTACTTC
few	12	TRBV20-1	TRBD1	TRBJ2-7	CSARTGRYEQYF	TGCAGTGCGCGGACAGGGAGATACGAGCAGTACTTC
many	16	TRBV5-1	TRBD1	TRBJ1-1	CASSLPRQGANTEAFF	TGCGCCAGCAGCTTGCCTAGACAGGGGGCGAACACTGAAGCTTTCTTT
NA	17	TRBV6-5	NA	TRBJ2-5	CASSFLDIQGAQETQYF	TGTGCCAGCAGTTTCTTAGATATCCAGGGAGCCCAAGAGACCCAGTACTTC
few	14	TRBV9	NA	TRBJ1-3	CASSSGGSGNTIYF	TGTGCCAGCAGCTCGGGGGGCTCTGGAAACACCATATATTTT
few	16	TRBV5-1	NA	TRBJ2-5	CASSLVGGAIGETQYF	TGCGCCAGCAGCTTGGTAGGGGGGGCGATTGGAGAGACCCAGTACTTC
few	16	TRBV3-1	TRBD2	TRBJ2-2	CASSQGGGARPGELFF	TGTGCCAGCAGCCAAGGCGGGGGTGCACGGCCCGGGGAGCTGTTTTTT
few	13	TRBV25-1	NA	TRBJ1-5	CASSGVGNQPQHF	TGTGCCAGCAGTGGCGTCGGGAATCAGCCCCAGCATTTT
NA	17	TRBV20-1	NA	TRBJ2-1	CSAIGSQGFSSYNEQFF	TGCAGTGCTATCGGCAGTCAGGGATTCAGCTCCTACAATGAGCAGTTCTTC
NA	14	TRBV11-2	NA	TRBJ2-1	CASSFFGSYNEQFF	TGTGCCAGCAGCTTCTTTGGCTCCTACAATGAGCAGTTCTTC
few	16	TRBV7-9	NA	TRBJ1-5	CASSPSLAGRNQPQHF	TGTGCCAGCAGCCCTTCACTGGCGGGGCGCAATCAGCCCCAGCATTTT
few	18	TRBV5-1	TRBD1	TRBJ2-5	CASSIPGQGAYIQETQYF	TGCGCCAGCAGCATACCGGGACAGGGGGCCTATATCCAAGAGACCCAGTACTTC
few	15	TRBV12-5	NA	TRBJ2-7	CASGLVLDKTYEQYF	TGTGCTAGTGGTTTGGTACTGGACAAGACCTACGAGCAGTACTTC
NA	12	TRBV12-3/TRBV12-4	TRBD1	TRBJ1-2	CASRGQRYGYTF	TGTGCCAGCCGGGGACAGCGCTATGGCTACACCTTC
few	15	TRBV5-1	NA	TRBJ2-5	CASHNTYSPQETQYF	TGCGCCAGCCATAATACCTATAGCCCACAAGAGACCCAGTACTTC
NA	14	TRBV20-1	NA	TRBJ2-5	CSARDKQTQETQYF	TGCAGTGCTAGAGACAAGCAGACACAAGAGACCCAGTACTTC
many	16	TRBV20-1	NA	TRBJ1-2	CSAPKGRAASPYGYTF	TGCAGTGCTCCCAAGGGCAGGGCAGCCTCCCCCTATGGCTACACCTTC
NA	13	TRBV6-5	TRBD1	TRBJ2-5	CASIRTGSETQYF	TGTGCCAGCATTAGGACAGGGTCGGAGACCCAGTACTTC
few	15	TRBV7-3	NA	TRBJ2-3	CASSFSATSTDTQYF	TGTGCCAGCAGCTTCTCAGCTACTAGCACAGATACGCAGTATTTT
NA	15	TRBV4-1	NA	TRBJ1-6	CASSQELATNSPLHF	TGCGCCAGCAGCCAAGAATTGGCTACCAATTCACCCCTCCACTTT
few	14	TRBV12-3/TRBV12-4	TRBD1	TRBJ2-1	CASTQGAGNNEQFF	TGTGCCAGCACCCAGGGGGCGGGAAACAATGAGCAGTTCTTC
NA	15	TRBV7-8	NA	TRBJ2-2	CASSSKQGGTGELFF	TGTGCCAGCAGCTCGAAGCAGGGGGGCACCGGGGAGCTGTTTTTT
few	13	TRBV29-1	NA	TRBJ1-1	CSVAPRQNTEAFF	TGCAGCGTCGCTCCGAGACAGAACACTGAAGCTTTCTTT
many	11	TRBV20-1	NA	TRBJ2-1	CSARGLVSQFF	TGCAGTGCTAGAGGACTAGTGTCCCAGTTCTTC
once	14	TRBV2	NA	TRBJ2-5	CASKTRPAGETQYF	TGTGCCAGCAAAACTAGACCGGCGGGGGAGACCCAGTACTTC
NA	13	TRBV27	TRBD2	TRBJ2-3	CASSPYRGGPQYF	TGTGCCAGCAGTCCATATCGGGGGGGCCCGCAGTATTTT
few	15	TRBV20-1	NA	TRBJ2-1	CSAGTTRGLSNEQFF	TGCAGTGCCGGGACGACTAGGGGGTTGTCTAATGAGCAGTTCTTC
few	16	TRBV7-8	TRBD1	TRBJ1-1	CASSPWTGGGVPEAFF	TGTGCCAGCAGCCCTTGGACAGGCGGCGGGGTACCTGAAGCTTTCTTT
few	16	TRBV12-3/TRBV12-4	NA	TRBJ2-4	CASSLISGGVKNIQYF	TGTGCCAGCAGTTTAATATCGGGGGGCGTCAAAAACATTCAGTACTTC
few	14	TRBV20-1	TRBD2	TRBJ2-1	CSARTSGSYNEQFF	TGCAGTGCTAGGACTAGCGGGAGCTACAATGAGCAGTTCTTC
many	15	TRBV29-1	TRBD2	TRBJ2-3	CSVEALGTTTDTQYF	TGCAGCGTTGAAGCTTTAGGGACTACCACAGATACGCAGTATTTT
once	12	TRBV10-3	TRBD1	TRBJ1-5	CASGQGLQPQHF	TGTGCCAGCGGACAGGGTCTTCAGCCCCAGCATTTT
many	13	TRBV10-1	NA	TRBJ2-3	CASNGGLTDTQYF	TGCGCCAGCAACGGGGGTCTCACAGATACGCAGTATTTT
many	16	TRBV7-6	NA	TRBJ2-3	CASSLGSRASTDTQYF	TGTGCCAGCAGCTTAGGGTCTAGGGCTAGCACAGATACGCAGTATTTT
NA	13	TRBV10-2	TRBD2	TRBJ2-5	CASRGGISETQYF	TGCGCCAGCAGGGGAGGGATATCAGAGACCCAGTACTTC
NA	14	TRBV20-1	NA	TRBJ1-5	CSARDRDFNQPQHF	TGCAGTGCTAGGGACCGGGACTTTAATCAGCCCCAGCATTTT
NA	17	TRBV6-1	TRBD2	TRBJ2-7	CASRAELIGRLSYEQYF	TGTGCCAGCAGAGCCGAACTCATCGGGAGGCTATCCTACGAGCAGTACTTC
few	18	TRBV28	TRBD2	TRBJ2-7	CASRSIGTSGRAFHEQYF	TGTGCCAGCAGATCTATTGGGACTAGCGGGAGGGCCTTCCACGAGCAGTACTTC
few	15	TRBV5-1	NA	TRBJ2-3	CASSLSAWSRDTQYF	TGCGCCAGCAGCTTGAGCGCGTGGTCCCGGGATACGCAGTATTTT
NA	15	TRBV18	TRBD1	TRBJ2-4	CASSTGGNSKNIQYF	TGTGCCAGCTCAACAGGGGGCAACTCCAAAAACATTCAGTACTTC
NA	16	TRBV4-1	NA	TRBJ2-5	CASSQEVTRGQETQYF	TGCGCCAGCAGCCAGGAGGTCACGAGGGGCCAAGAGACCCAGTACTTC
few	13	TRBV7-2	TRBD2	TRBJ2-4	CASLAGGGGIQYF	TGTGCCAGCTTAGCGGGAGGCGGGGGCATTCAGTACTTC
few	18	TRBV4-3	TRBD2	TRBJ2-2	CASSQDWASGRNTGELFF	TGCGCCAGCAGCCAAGATTGGGCTAGCGGAAGGAACACCGGGGAGCTGTTTTTT